The 9 T cell receptor beta chains given below trace back to one sample, sequenced in a study of low-dose radiotherapy and immunotherapy resistance in tumors. The sample's time point: after trial treatment. Treatment indicated: LDRT plus nivolumab, ipilimumab, low-dose cyclophosphamide and aspirin (RACIN trial). Gene-specific TRAV and TRBV primers were used for first-strand cDNA, covering alpha and beta chains. TCRs were amplified for 15 to 25 PCR cycles with a constant-region primer and V-primer adapter. TCRdb re-called the reads through MiXCR, storing one row per CDR3 protein. The sample has just over 90,000 distinct CDR3 sequences; 20% to 25% are singletons. Sequencing used PBMCs, obtained after low-dose radiotherapy plus immunotherapy. All receptors come from a female donor with ovarian cancer.

Remarks on this clonotype: One base away lies a much larger clone, so this may be a sequencing read error. V usage is TRBV10-3 and J usage is TRBJ2-7, with D perhaps TRBD1 or TRBD2 (5 bases each). The CDR3 covers 14 residues. The germline V gene has CDR1 ENHRY and CDR2 SYGVKD. V lost 6 bases, J lost 5 bases, and 17 bases lay in between. The CDR3 DNA follows: TGTGCCATCAGCCAAGATGGGGCTAGCAACGAGCAGTACTTC. Its protein is CAISQDGASNEQYF.

This clonotype was found many times. The chain joins TRBV19 to TRBJ2-1, with D uncertain. The germline V and J ends were trimmed by 3 bases and 4 bases, with 13 bases remaining between them. Germline CDR1 is LNHDA and CDR2 is SQIVND (reference sequence). This CDR3 is 15 amino acids long. The CDR3 loop is CASSIPPLGYNEQFF. The CDR3, as DNA: TGTGCCAGTAGTATCCCCCCCCTGGGATACAATGAGCAGTTCTTC.

This clonotype appeared many times. The chain is built from TRBV6-2 or TRBV6-3 and TRBJ2-3, with D tentatively TRBD1 or TRBD2 (5 bases each). There are 14 residues in the CDR3. CDR1 MNHEY and CDR2 SVGEGT come from the germline V gene. Trimming took 10 bases from V and 6 from J, leaving 20 bases between them. This chain's CDR3 is CATVRDEGHDTQYF. The CDR3 DNA sequence: TGTGCCACCGTCCGGGACGAAGGGCATGATACGCAGTATTTT.

This clonotype came up many times. The genes are TRBV7-8 and TRBJ2-1; the match to TRBD2 covers 8 bases. The CDR3 is 17 amino acids. The junction had 17 bases not matched to a gene; V was cut back by 6 bases and J by 7 bases. Germline V lookup: CDR1 SGHVS, CDR2 FQNEAQ. CDR3: CASSPGGTSGIRNEQFF. The CDR3 DNA follows: TGTGCCAGCAGTCCCGGCGGGACTAGTGGGATTCGGAATGAGCAGTTCTTC. Complete variable domain (other parts from reference TRBV7-8 and TRBJ2-1): GAGVSQSPRYKVAKRGQDVALRCDPISGHVSLFWYQQALGQGPEFLTYFQNEAQLDKSGLPSDRFFAERPEGSVSTLKIQRTQQEDSAVYLCASSPGGTSGIRNEQFFGPGTRLTVL.

As regards this clonotype: With a far larger clone one base away, a read error is the likely cause. V is TRBV13 and J is TRBJ2-5; D remains ambiguous. The V end lost 5 bases, the J end lost 7 bases, and 20 bases lay between the germline ends. The CDR3 length is 15 residues. Germline CDR1 reads PRHDT; CDR2 reads FYEKMQ (reference sequence). The CDR3 DNA reads TGTGCCAGCAGCCCTCCCGCGACGGCCGCAGGGACCCAGTACTTC. Translating gives CASSPPATAAGTQYF.

This clonotype appeared many times. This chain uses TRBV11-3 with TRBJ2-3; D perhaps matches TRBD2 (5 bases). This CDR3 spans 15 amino acids. Germline V gives CDR1 SGHNT, CDR2 YENEEA. Trimming stripped 1 base from V and 2 bases from J, with 10 bases between. In DNA, the CDR3 is TGTGCCAGCAGCTTAGGAGGGAGTTACACAGATACGCAGTATTTT. Protein: CASSLGGSYTDTQYF. Drawing the rest from reference TRBV11-3 and TRBJ2-3, the complete variable domain is EAGVVQSPRYKIIEKKQPVAFWCNPISGHNTLYWYLQNLGQGPELLIRYENEEAVDDSQLPKDRFSAERLKGVDSTLKIQPAELGDSAVYLCASSLGGSYTDTQYFGPGTRLTVL.

This clonotype was counted at least ten times. The chain employs TRBV7-2 and TRBJ2-5; D call uncertain. The CDR3 is made up of 13 amino acids. CDR1 and CDR2 (germline): SGHTA, FQGNSA. The V and J ends lost 7 bases and 4 bases respectively, with 13 bases between them. The chain's CDR3 is CASTLMGTETQYF. CDR3 nucleotide sequence: TGTGCCAGCACCCTTATGGGTACAGAGACCCAGTACTTC.

This clonotype was seen repeatedly, ten times or more. The V gene is TRBV20-1, the J gene TRBJ2-7; 11 bases map to TRBD1. V trimming: 6 bases; J trimming: 7 bases; junction bases outside the gene matches: 8. The CDR3 loop spans 13 amino acids. The germline V gene encodes CDR1 DFQATT and CDR2 SNEGSKA (reference sequence). CDR3 sequence: CSAPGQGDREQYF. CDR3 bases: TGCAGTGCCCCGGGACAGGGGGACAGGGAGCAGTACTTC.

A word on this clonotype: The conserved phenylalanine or tryptophan normally closing the CDR3 is absent here, so this likely arose from a read error. This sequence joins TRBV15 and TRBJ2-4, with a weak D call TRBD1 (6 bases). V lost 0 bases, J lost 4 bases, and 13 bases lay in between. Germline assignment: CDR1 LNHNV and CDR2 YYDKDF (reference sequence). This CDR3 has 16 amino acids. The CDR3 sequence: CATSRDVRDRKNIQYL. CDR3 DNA sequence: TGTGCCACCAGCAGAGATGTAAGAGACAGGAAAAACATTCAGTACTTA.